One sample yielded the 13 T cell receptor beta chains listed below, sequenced in a study of T cell changes during pregnancy in multiple sclerosis. The table came from immunoSEQ multiplex PCR; TCRdb's copy has only in-frame clones and leaves some out. The sample has about 68,000 clones, 75% to 95% seen once. Material: peripheral blood, obtained in the first trimester of pregnancy. These receptors all come from a female donor with multiple sclerosis, enrolled in a pregnancy study.

The J gene is TRBJ1-2, the V gene TRBV7-2, with 8 bases fitting TRBD1. Germline V gene data show CDR1 as SGHTA and CDR2 as FQGNSA. V trimming: 4 bases; J trimming: 1 base; junction bases outside the gene matches: 5. The CDR3 loop spans 15 amino acids. The CDR3: CASSSLDRVNYGYTF. The DNA of the CDR3 is TGTGCCAGCAGCTCTCTGGACAGGGTTAACTATGGCTACACCTTC.

The chain uses TRBV9 and TRBJ1-2, with D tentatively TRBD1 (5 bases). V lost 0 bases to trimming and J lost 6 bases, with 24 bases between them. This CDR3 has 18 residues. Germline-derived CDR1 and CDR2 are SGDLS and YYNGEE. This CDR3 reads CASSVGRGGTGTLDGYTF. The CDR3 nucleotides read TGTGCCAGCAGCGTAGGTCGCGGTGGAACTGGGACTTTGGATGGCTACACCTTC.

J is TRBJ1-5 and V is TRBV9; 8 positions agree with TRBD1. This CDR3 has 15 residues. CDR1 is SGDLS and CDR2 is YYNGEE in the germline V gene. V lost 2 bases and J lost 1; bases outside the gene matches: 2. The CDR3 is CASSVTGGSNQPQHF. Written as DNA, the CDR3 is TGTGCCAGCAGCGTCACAGGGGGAAGCAATCAGCCCCAGCATTTT.

In DNA, the CDR3 is TGTGCCAGCTCACCGAGGGGGACCGCAACTAATGAAAAACTGTTTTTT. Translating it yields CASSPRGTATNEKLFF. The chain is built from TRBV18 and TRBJ1-4; D perhaps matches TRBD1 (6 bases). This CDR3 is built from 16 residues. CDR1 and CDR2 from the germline V gene are KGHSH and LQKENI. The V end was cut by 3 bases, the J end by 0 bases, with 11 bases between.

The V and J genes are TRBV5-8 and TRBJ1-1, with D hard to call. Trimming pared 2 bases from V and 7 bases from J, leaving 6 bases between. The CDR3 has 11 residues. The germline V gene has CDR1 SGHTS and CDR2 YDEGEE. The CDR3 sequence is CASSFFYEAFF. The CDR3 nucleotides are TGTGCCAGCAGCTTTTTTTATGAAGCTTTCTTT.

The chain combines TRBV27 with TRBJ2-7, with D possibly matching TRBD1 (6 bases). The CDR3 consists of 12 residues. V was cut by 5 bases and J by 3 bases, with 8 bases left in between. Germline V lookup: CDR1 MNHEY, CDR2 SMNVEV (reference sequence). CDR3: CASSPQGYEQYF. CDR3 coding DNA: TGTGCCAGCAGTCCACAGGGCTACGAGCAGTACTTC.

The genes are TRBV29-1 and TRBJ2-1, with D possibly being TRBD2 (5 bases). V was shortened by 8 bases and J by 7 bases, with 12 bases between the two germline ends. From germline, CDR1 is SQVTM and CDR2 ANQGSEA. The CDR3 spans 11 residues. This chain's CDR3 is CSSRTGNEQFF. In DNA form, the CDR3 reads TGCAGCTCCCGGACTGGGAATGAGCAGTTCTTC.

This chain links TRBV19 with TRBJ1-2, with 7 bases lining up with TRBD1. The CDR3 contains 15 residues. Germline CDR1 reads LNHDA; CDR2 reads SQIVND (reference sequence). J gave up 5 bases and V 4 bases, and 10 bases lay outside the gene matches. The CDR3 nucleotides read TGTGCCAGTAGTAGGGACAGTACCGCGTATTATGGCTACACCTTC. Translated: CASSRDSTAYYGYTF.

There are a few counts of this clone. J is TRBJ1-1 and V is TRBV19; 7 bases agree with TRBD1. CDR1 and CDR2 from the germline V gene are LNHDA and SQIVND (reference sequence). This CDR3 is built from 15 residues. The J segment lost 4 bases and the V segment lost 5 bases, leaving 10 bases of the junction unmatched. CDR3 residues: CASSPDRVVRTEAFF. The CDR3, as DNA: TGTGCCAGTAGTCCTGACAGGGTCGTGCGCACTGAAGCTTTCTTT.

The chain joins TRBV9 to TRBJ1-2; possibly TRBD1 for D (5 bases). The CDR3 is 15 amino acids. Deletions cut 0 bases from V and 4 bases from J, with 13 bases between. Germline V gene lookup returns CDR1 SGDLS and CDR2 YYNGEE. The CDR3: CASSVGEGRTYGYTF. The CDR3 region has the DNA TGTGCCAGCAGCGTAGGGGAGGGACGGACCTATGGCTACACCTTC. Full variable domain (missing parts from reference TRBV9 and TRBJ1-2): DSGVTQTPKHLITATGQRVTLRCSPRSGDLSVYWYQQSLDQGLQFLIQYYNGEERAKGNILERFSAQQFPDLHSELNLSSLELGDSALYFCASSVGEGRTYGYTFGSGTRLTVV.

The chain has TRBV7-9 and TRBJ2-5; a possible D gene is TRBD2 (6 bases). Judging by the DNA end, TRBJ2-7 fits better; the J call may be wrong. Germline V gene data show CDR1 as SEHNR and CDR2 as FQNEAQ (reference sequence). The CDR3 loop spans 13 amino acids. The CDR3 region has the DNA TGTGCCAGCAGCTTAATGCGGGGATACGAGCAGTACTTC. Translating it yields CASSLMRGYEQYF.

This chain links TRBV2 with TRBJ1-5; TRBD1 aligns across 8 bases. The trim removed 2 bases at V and 6 bases at J, leaving 12 bases unmatched. This CDR3 is 17 amino acids long. CDR1 and CDR2 (germline): SNHLY, FYNNEI. DNA of the CDR3: TGTGCCAGCAGTGAAAGATCAGGACAGGGATTTGGTCAGCCCCAGCATTTT. It is translated as CASSERSGQGFGQPQHF.

In its sample, this clone was seen a few times. V gene TRBV18 combines with J gene TRBJ1-1; D is undetermined. CDR1 and CDR2 (germline): KGHSH, LQKENI. This CDR3 region has 13 residues. Deletions cut 6 bases from V and 1 base from J, with 9 bases between. The CDR3 coding sequence is TGTGCCAGCTCCCCGGTTGAGAACACTGAAGCTTTCTTT. Translating it yields CASSPVENTEAFF.